This T cell receptor beta chain was sequenced during a study of vaccination effects on CD4 cells after COVID-19. Details on this clone: The antigen remains unidentified.

CD4+ T cell isolation took place after 10 days of culture. The repertoire was sequenced with immunoSEQ multiplex PCR; TCRdb's copy has only in-frame clones and lacks some. Among roughly 60,000 clones, 65% to 75% were seen once, and the ten largest hold around a quarter. Source: CD4+ T cells from PBMCs cultured without peptide, taken before COVID-19 vaccination. This sequence originates from a human donor who had a prior SARS-CoV-2 infection.

The CDR3 protein is CASSGNRPSARDRGIRSPLHF. The CDR3 nucleotides are TGTGCCAGCAGTGGGAACCGCCCCTCCGCCAGGGACAGGGGAATTCGTTCACCCCTCCACTTT. This chain links TRBV2 with TRBJ1-6, with TRBD1 matching 10 bases. CDR1 SNHLY and CDR2 FYNNEI come from the germline V gene. There are 21 residues in the CDR3. J gave up 9 bases and V 4 bases, and 24 bases lay outside the gene matches.